These T cell receptor beta chains were read from a single sample in a study of CD8 T cells in Susac syndrome. TCRdb analysed the immunoSEQ multiplex PCR reads with MiXCR anew, one entry per CDR3 protein. The table shows 140,000 or so distinct CDR3 sequences, with almost 96% occurring only once. The specimen was CD4+ T cells from PBMCs. The receptors derive from a human donor with Susac syndrome. Both conserved end residues are part of each CDR3. D genes are given only for firm matches. Not every row has a clone size; where given, it reads once, few, many or a size class.

d_gene,j_gene,v_gene,abundance,CDR3nt,CDR3aa
TRBD1,TRBJ1-1,TRBV2,.,TGTGCCAGCAGTTCCCCGACAGGGACGGACACTGAAGCTTTCTTT,CASSSPTGTDTEAFF
.,TRBJ2-5,TRBV5-6,.,TGTGCCAGCAGCTGGGGAGAGACCCAGTACTTC,CASSWGETQYF
.,TRBJ2-5,TRBV7-9,.,TGTGCCAGCAGCTTAGTTGGCCAATTGCAAGAGACCCAGTACTTC,CASSLVGQLQETQYF
.,TRBJ1-2,TRBV5-4,.,TGTGCCAGCAGCCCTGCTAAGGACAGCAACTATGGCTACACCTTC,CASSPAKDSNYGYTF
.,TRBJ2-7,TRBV5-1,.,TGCGCCAGCAGCTCCCAGGGGAACTACGAGCAGTACTTC,CASSSQGNYEQYF
.,TRBJ2-3,TRBV29-1,.,TGCAGCGCCGAGGAGGGGCCTCTCACAGATACGCAGTATTTT,CSAEEGPLTDTQYF
.,TRBJ1-1,TRBV3-1,.,TGTGCCAGCAGCCCCATTTCGGGGGCAGGGGCTTTCTTT,CASSPISGAGAFF
.,TRBJ2-2,TRBV28,.,TGTGCCAGCAGTTTATCCGGGAGAAGAACCGGGGAGCTGTTTTTT,CASSLSGRRTGELFF
.,TRBJ2-7,TRBV29-1,few,TGCAGCGTTGAGGTCGGGACAACTCGGGGTGAGCAGTACTTC,CSVEVGTTRGEQYF
TRBD1,TRBJ2-6,TRBV14,.,TGTGCCAGCAGCCGGAGACAGGGATCTGGGGCCAACGTCCTGACTTTC,CASSRRQGSGANVLTF
TRBD1,TRBJ1-1,TRBV29-1,.,TGCAGCGGCGGACAGGGGGGGAACACTGAAGCTTTCTTT,CSGGQGGNTEAFF
.,TRBJ2-5,TRBV10-3,once,TGTGCCATCAGTGAGGGCTTGGAGACCCAGTACTTC,CAISEGLETQYF
.,TRBJ2-1,TRBV3-1,.,TGTGCCAGCAGGGACTTTCAGACAGGCGAGCAGTTCTTC,CASRDFQTGEQFF
TRBD1,TRBJ2-7,TRBV20-1,.,TGCAGTGCTCAGGGGGACAGACCCTACGAGCAGTACTTC,CSAQGDRPYEQYF
TRBD1,TRBJ2-5,TRBV20-1,.,TGCAGTGCTCAAAATAGCCAGGGGGCCGGGACCCAGTACTTC,CSAQNSQGAGTQYF
.,TRBJ2-1,TRBV13,.,TGTGCCAGCAGCTTAGTGTCTGAGCAGTTCTTC,CASSLVSEQFF
.,TRBJ2-2,TRBV29-1,.,TGCAGCGTCCTCTCCCAGGGAGTGAACACCGGGGAGCTGTTTTTT,CSVLSQGVNTGELFF
.,TRBJ2-5,TRBV3-1,.,TGTGCCAGCAGCCTACCCTTTCGCCGGAAGACCCAGTACTTC,CASSLPFRRKTQYF
TRBD1,TRBJ1-6,TRBV12-3/TRBV12-4,.,TGTGCCAGCAGAGACAGGGGAGGTTCACCCCTCCACTTT,CASRDRGGSPLHF
.,TRBJ2-6,TRBV20-1,.,TGCAGTGCACCCTACGTCTCTGGGGCCAACGTCCTGACTTTC,CSAPYVSGANVLTF
.,TRBJ2-7,TRBV13,.,TGTGCCAGCAGCTTAGGGGTTATCGGCTACGAGCAGTACTTC,CASSLGVIGYEQYF
TRBD1,TRBJ2-7,TRBV13,.,TGTGCCAGCAGCACAACGGGACAGTACGAGCAGTACTTC,CASSTTGQYEQYF
TRBD1,TRBJ2-7,TRBV9,once,TGTGCCAGCTCCGAATATACCGGGACAGCCGCCTCTTTTGTCATGTCCGAGCAGTACTTC,CASSEYTGTAASFVMSEQYF